This T cell receptor (beta chain) was found in a study of blood T cells in healthy people across ages. The authors ran a second PCR of about 6 to 11 cycles using a sample-barcoded 5' primer and a J-beta primer mix. MiXCR, applied by TCRdb to the 5' RACE reads, yields one record per CDR3 protein. This sample yields around 800,000 distinct CDR3 sequences, of which 35% to 50% are seen a single time; about a sixth belongs to the top ten. This clonotype occurred a few times. The antigen is unknown. General study results and limits: Estimates of total diversity, which came from one million sequenced T cells, were considered to be underestimates.

The CDR3 spans 16 residues. J was trimmed by 6 bases and V by 1 base; bases with no gene match: 11. Germline-derived CDR1 and CDR2 are SGHTA and FQGNSA. The chain joins TRBV7-2 to TRBJ2-5, with 7 bases lining up with TRBD2. The clonotype comes from an elderly man in good health. Sequencing input: blood. The CDR3 DNA reads as TGTGCCAGCAGCTTAGATGGAACGGGCGGGGGAAAGACCCAGTACTTC. The encoded protein is CASSLDGTGGGKTQYF.